The clone carrying this TCR beta chain turned up a few times. Its antigen remains unknown. TCRdb itself ran the 5' RACE reads through MiXCR, one entry per CDR3 protein. The table shows about 550,000 distinct CDR3 sequences, with 20% to 25% occurring only once. The entry originates in a study of identical twins. Every one of the donors was a healthy Caucasian. Per germline, CDR1 MNHNS and CDR2 SASEGT. The CDR3 has 16 amino acids. Trimming removed 5 bases from V and 0 bases from J, with 13 bases in between. Points from the study as a whole: Conclusions came from cross-sectional statistical analysis, not from following the same donors. Among beta out-of-frame sequences, excess sharing between twins appeared weaker. Out-of-frame alpha sequences shared by twins showed excess low generation probability.

This same sample was also taken into another study, of yellow fever vaccine responses in identical twins.

The clonotype was recovered from a woman aged 18-29 years in good health. The sequenced material came from CD4+ T cells sorted from blood. The chain uses TRBV6-1 and TRBJ2-2; a possible D gene is TRBD1 (6 bases). The CDR3 reads CASSRVGAPNTGELFF. The CDR3 DNA reads as TGTGCCAGCAGTCGCGTGGGGGCACCGAACACCGGGGAGCTGTTTTTT.